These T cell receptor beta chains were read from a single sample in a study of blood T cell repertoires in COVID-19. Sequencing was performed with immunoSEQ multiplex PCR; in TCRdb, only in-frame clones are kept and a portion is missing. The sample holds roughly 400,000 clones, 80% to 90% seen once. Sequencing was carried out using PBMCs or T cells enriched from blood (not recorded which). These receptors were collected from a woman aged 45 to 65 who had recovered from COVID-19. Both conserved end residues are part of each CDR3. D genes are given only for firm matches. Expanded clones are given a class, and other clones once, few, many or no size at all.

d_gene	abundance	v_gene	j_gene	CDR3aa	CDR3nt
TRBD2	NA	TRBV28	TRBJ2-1	CASSPLRTRGSGQFF	TGTGCCAGCAGTCCTCTAAGGACTAGAGGTTCAGGGCAGTTCTTC
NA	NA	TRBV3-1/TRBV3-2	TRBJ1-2	CASSHRTLPNYGYTF	TGTGCCAGCAGCCACCGGACACTGCCTAACTATGGCTACACCTTC
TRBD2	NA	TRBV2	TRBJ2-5	CASKPRAGGLETQYF	TGTGCCAGCAAGCCCAGGGCGGGGGGGCTAGAGACCCAGTACTTC
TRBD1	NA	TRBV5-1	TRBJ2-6	CASSLEGAWASGANVLTF	TGCGCCAGCAGCTTGGAGGGGGCCTGGGCCTCTGGGGCCAACGTCCTGACTTTC
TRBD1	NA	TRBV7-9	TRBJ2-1	CASSFYSGTGPNEQFF	TGTGCCAGCAGCTTTTATTCGGGGACAGGGCCGAATGAGCAGTTCTTC
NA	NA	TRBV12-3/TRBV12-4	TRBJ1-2	CASSSGAAGYTF	TGTGCCAGCAGTTCAGGGGCGGCTGGCTACACCTTC
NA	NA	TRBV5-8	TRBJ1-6	CASKIPRKGVIQSPLHF	TGTGCCAGCAAAATACCCCGAAAGGGAGTTATTCAATCACCCCTCCACTTT
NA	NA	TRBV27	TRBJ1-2	CASSSGGGYGYTF	TGTGCCAGCAGTTCCGGGGGAGGGTACGGCTACACCTTC
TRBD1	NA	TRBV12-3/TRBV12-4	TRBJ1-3	CASTYRGFPTIYF	TGTGCCAGCACCTACAGGGGTTTCCCTACCATATATTTT
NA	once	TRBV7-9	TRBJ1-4	CASSWAEEKLFF	TGTGCCAGCAGTTGGGCTGAGGAAAAACTGTTTTTT
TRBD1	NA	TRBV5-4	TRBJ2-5	CASSPWTGGEETQYF	TGTGCCAGCAGCCCTTGGACAGGGGGGGAAGAGACCCAGTACTTC
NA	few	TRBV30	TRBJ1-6	CAWDRTNNSPLHF	TGTGCCTGGGACAGGACGAATAATTCACCCCTCCACTTT
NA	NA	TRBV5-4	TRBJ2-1	CASSEITGEQFF	TGTGCCAGCAGCGAAATTACGGGTGAGCAGTTCTTC
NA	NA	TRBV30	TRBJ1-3	CAWSRSGYSGNTIYF	TGTGCCTGGAGTCGTTCGGGTTACTCTGGAAACACCATATATTTT
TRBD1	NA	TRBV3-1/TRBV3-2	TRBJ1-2	CASSHSGTGSGYTF	TGTGCCAGCAGCCATTCCGGGACAGGGTCTGGCTACACCTTC
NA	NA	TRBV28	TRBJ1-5	CASSFGDPQHF	TGTGCCAGCAGTTTTGGAGATCCCCAGCATTTT
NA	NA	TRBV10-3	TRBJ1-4	CAISESPLEPMFF	TGTGCCATCAGTGAGTCACCCTTGGAGCCGATGTTTTTT
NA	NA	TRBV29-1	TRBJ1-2	CSVEWGELYGYTF	TGCAGCGTTGAATGGGGGGAATTATATGGCTACACCTTC
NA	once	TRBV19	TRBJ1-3	CASRSQRYSGNTIYF	TGTGCCAGTAGGAGCCAGCGCTACTCTGGAAACACCATATATTTT
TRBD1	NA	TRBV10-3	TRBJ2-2	CAISESDRESAELFF	TGTGCCATCAGTGAGTCGGACAGGGAAAGTGCGGAGCTGTTTTTT
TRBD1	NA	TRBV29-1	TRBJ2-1	CSVSPGTGGRNEQFF	TGCAGCGTATCCCCCGGGACAGGGGGCAGGAATGAGCAGTTCTTC
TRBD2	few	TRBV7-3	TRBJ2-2	CASSPGGNTGELFF	TGTGCCAGCAGCCCGGGGGGGAACACCGGGGAGCTGTTTTTT
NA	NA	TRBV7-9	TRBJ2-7	CASSLSVGGYEQYF	TGTGCCAGCAGCTTAAGTGTAGGGGGCTACGAGCAGTACTTC
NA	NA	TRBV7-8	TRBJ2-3	CASSFQIPDTQYF	TGTGCCAGCAGCTTCCAAATCCCAGATACGCAGTATTTT
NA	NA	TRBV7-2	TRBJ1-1	CASSLGYPGAALNTEAFF	TGTGCCAGCAGCTTAGGATATCCAGGGGCAGCTCTTAACACTGAAGCTTTCTTT
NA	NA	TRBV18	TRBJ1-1	CASSRGNPEVNTEAFF	TGTGCCAGCTCTCGCGGCAATCCGGAAGTGAACACTGAAGCTTTCTTT
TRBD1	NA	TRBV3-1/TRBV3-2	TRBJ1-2	CASSQGQGRLVVYTF	TGTGCCAGCAGCCAAGGACAGGGGAGGCTAGTTGTCTACACCTTC
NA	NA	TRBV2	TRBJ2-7	CASKTGTVLSYEQYF	TGTGCCAGTAAGACAGGGACTGTTTTATCCTACGAGCAGTACTTC
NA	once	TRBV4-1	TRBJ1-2	CASSQTNVGYYGYTF	TGCGCCAGCAGCCAAACTAACGTGGGTTACTATGGCTACACCTTC
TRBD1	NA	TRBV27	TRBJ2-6	CASKGADSGANVLTF	TGTGCCAGCAAGGGGGCAGACTCTGGGGCCAACGTCCTGACTTTC